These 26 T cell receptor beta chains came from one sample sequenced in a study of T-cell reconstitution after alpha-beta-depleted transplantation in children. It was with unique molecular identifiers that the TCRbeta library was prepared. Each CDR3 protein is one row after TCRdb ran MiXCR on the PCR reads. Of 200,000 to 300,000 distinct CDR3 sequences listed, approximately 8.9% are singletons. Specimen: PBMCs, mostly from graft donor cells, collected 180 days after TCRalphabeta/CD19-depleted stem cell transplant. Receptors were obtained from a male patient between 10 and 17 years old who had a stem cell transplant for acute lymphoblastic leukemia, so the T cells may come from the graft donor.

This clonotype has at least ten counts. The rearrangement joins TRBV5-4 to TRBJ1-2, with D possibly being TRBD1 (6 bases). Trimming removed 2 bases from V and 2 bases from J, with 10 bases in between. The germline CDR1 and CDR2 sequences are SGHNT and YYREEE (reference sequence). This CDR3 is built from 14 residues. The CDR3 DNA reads TGTGCCAGCAGCTTCCACAGGGAGAACTATGGCTACACCTTC. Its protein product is CASSFHRENYGYTF. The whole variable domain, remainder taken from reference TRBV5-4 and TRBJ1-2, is ETGVTQSPTHLIKTRGQQVTLRCSSQSGHNTVSWYQQALGQGPQFIFQYYREEENGRGNFPPRFSGLQFPNYSSELNVNALELDDSALYLCASSFHRENYGYTFGSGTRLTVV.

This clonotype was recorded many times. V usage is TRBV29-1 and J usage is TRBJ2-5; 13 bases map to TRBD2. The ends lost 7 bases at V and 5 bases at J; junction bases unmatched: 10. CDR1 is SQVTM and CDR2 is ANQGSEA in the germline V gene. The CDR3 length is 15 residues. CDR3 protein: CSAGPGTSGMETQYF. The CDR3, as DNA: TGCAGCGCGGGGCCCGGGACTAGCGGGATGGAGACCCAGTACTTC. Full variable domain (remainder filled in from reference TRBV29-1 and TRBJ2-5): SAVISQKPSRDICQRGTSLTIQCQVDSQVTMMFWYRQQPGQSLTLIATANQGSEATYESGFVIDKFPISRPNLTFSTLTVSNMSPEDSSIYLCSAGPGTSGMETQYFGPGTRLLVL.

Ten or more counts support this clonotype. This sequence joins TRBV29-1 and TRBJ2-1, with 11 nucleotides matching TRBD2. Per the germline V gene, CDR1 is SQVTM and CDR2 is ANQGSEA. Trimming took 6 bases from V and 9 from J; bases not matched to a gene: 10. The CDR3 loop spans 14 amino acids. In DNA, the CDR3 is TGCAGCGTGCCCGGGACTAGCGGCTCTACTGAGCAGTTCTTC. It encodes CSVPGTSGSTEQFF.

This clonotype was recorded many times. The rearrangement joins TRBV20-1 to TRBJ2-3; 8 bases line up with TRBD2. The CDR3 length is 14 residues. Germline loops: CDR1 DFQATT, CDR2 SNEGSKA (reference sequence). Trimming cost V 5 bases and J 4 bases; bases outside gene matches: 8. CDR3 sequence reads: CSAARGGLADTQYF. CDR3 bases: TGCAGTGCTGCACGGGGGGGCCTCGCAGATACGCAGTATTTT.

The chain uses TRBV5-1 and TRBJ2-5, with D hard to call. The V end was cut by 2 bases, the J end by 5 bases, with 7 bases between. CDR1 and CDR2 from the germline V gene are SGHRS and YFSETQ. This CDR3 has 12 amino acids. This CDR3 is CASSFNSETQYF. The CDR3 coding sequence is TGCGCCAGCAGCTTCAATTCGGAGACCCAGTACTTC.

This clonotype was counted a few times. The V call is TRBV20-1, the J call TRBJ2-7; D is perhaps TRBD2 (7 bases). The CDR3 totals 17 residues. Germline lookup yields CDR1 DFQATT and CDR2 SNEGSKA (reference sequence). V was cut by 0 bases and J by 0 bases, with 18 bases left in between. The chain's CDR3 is CSARDNRGGPSSYEQYF. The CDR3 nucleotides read TGCAGTGCTAGAGATAATAGGGGGGGGCCAAGCTCCTACGAGCAGTACTTC.

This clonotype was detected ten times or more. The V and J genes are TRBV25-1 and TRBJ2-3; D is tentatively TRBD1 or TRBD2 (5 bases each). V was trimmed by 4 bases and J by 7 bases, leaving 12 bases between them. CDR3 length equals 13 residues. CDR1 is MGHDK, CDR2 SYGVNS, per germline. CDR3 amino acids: CASSVPGANTQYF. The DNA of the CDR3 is TGTGCCAGCAGTGTTCCCGGGGCTAATACGCAGTATTTT.

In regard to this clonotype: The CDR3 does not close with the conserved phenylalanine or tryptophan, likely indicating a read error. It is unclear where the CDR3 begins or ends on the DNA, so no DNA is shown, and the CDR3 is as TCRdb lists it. CDR3 region: CALPVGPLYGYIC. The chain uses TRBV18 and TRBJ1-2; the table's D call of TRBD1 was not tested on the DNA. The CDR3 is 13 residues long, counting both termini. CDR1 and CDR2 from the germline V gene are KGHSH and LQKENI.

The CDR3 sequence is CASSLRGQVINEKLFF. The CDR3 region has the DNA TGTGCCAGCAGCTTACGGGGACAGGTCATTAATGAAAAACTGTTTTTT. The V and J genes are TRBV7-6 and TRBJ1-4; 8 nucleotides match TRBD1. The CDR3 length is 16 residues. Germline V gene sequence: CDR1 SGHVS, CDR2 FNYEAQ. V lost 2 bases, J lost 4 bases, and 6 bases stayed unmatched. Filled out from reference TRBV7-6 and TRBJ1-4, the complete variable domain reads GAGVSQSPRYKVTKRGQDVALRCDPISGHVSLYWYRQALGQGPEFLTYFNYEAQQDKSGLPNDRFSAERPEGSISTLTIQRTEQRDSAMYRCASSLRGQVINEKLFFGSGTQLSVL.

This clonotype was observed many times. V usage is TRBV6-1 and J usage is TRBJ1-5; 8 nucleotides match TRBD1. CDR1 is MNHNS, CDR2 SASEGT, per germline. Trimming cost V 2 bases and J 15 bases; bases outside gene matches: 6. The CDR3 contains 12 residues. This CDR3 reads CASSEYPDRVHF. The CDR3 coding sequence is TGTGCCAGCAGTGAATACCCGGACAGGGTGCATTTT.

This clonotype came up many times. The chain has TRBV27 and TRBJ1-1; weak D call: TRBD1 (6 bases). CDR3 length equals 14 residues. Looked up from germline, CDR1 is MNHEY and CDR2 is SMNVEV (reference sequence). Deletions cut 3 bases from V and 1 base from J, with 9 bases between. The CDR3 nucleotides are TGTGCCAGCAGTTTGAGGGGGGGGAACACTGAAGCTTTCTTT. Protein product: CASSLRGGNTEAFF.

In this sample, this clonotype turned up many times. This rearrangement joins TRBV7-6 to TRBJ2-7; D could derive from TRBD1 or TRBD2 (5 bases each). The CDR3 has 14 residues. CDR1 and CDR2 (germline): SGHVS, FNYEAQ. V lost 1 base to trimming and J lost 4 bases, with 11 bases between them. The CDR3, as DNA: TGTGCCAGCAGCTTAGGAGGGGATGGATACGAGCAGTACTTC. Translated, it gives CASSLGGDGYEQYF.

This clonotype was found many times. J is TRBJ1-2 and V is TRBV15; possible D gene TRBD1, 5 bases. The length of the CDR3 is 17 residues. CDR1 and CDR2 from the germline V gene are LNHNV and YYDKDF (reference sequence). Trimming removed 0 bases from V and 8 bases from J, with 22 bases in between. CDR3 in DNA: TGTGCCACCAGCAGAGAGGTTGGGGCAGAAGCCCGGCGAGGCTACACCTTC. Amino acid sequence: CATSREVGAEARRGYTF.

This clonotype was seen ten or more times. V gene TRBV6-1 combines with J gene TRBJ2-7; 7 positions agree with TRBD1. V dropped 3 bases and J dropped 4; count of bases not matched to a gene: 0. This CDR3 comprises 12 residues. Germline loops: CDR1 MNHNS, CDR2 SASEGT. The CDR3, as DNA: TGTGCCAGCAGTGAGGGACAGTACGAGCAGTACTTC. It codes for CASSEGQYEQYF.

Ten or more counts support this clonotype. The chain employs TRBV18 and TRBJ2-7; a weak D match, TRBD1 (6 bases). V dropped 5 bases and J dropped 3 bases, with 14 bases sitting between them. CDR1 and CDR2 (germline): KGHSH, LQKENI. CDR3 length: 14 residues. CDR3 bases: TGTGCCAGCTCAGCACAGGGCTCGGACTACGAGCAGTACTTC. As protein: CASSAQGSDYEQYF.

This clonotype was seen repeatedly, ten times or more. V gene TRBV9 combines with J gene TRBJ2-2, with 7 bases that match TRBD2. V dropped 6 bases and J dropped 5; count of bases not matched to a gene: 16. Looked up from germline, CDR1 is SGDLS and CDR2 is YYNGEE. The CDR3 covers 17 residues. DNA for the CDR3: TGTGCCAGCACCCCTGGGGGGGGACCCTTAAATACCGGGGAGCTGTTTTTT. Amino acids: CASTPGGGPLNTGELFF.

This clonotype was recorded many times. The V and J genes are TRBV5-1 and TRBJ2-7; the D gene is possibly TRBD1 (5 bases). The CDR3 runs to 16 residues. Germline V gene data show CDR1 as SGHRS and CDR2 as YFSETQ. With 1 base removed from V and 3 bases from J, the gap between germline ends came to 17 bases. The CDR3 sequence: CASSLNEQDPYYEQYF. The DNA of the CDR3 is TGCGCCAGCAGCTTGAACGAACAGGACCCCTACTACGAGCAGTACTTC.

The CDR3 protein is CASSVVQGAFSGANVLTF. CDR3 DNA: TGTGCCAGCAGCGTAGTACAGGGGGCTTTCTCTGGGGCCAACGTCCTGACTTTC. The chain couples TRBV9 to TRBJ2-6; 9 bases fit TRBD1. The CDR3 is 18 amino acids. Looked up from germline, CDR1 is SGDLS and CDR2 is YYNGEE. J lost 0 bases, V lost 0 bases, and 4 bases had no gene match.

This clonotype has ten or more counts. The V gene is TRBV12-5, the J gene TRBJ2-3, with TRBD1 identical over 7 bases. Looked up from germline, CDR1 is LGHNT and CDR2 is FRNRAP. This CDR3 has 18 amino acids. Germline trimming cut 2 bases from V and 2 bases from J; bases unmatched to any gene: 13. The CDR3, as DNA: TGTGCTAGTGGTTTGCCACCGGGACAGCTTTATATCACAGATACGCAGTATTTT. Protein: CASGLPPGQLYITDTQYF.

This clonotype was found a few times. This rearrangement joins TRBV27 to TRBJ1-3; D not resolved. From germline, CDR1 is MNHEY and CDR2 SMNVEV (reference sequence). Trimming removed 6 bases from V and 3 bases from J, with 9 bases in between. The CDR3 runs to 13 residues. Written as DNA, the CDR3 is TGTGCCAGCAGCCGCGGGATTGGAAACACCATATATTTT. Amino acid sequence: CASSRGIGNTIYF.

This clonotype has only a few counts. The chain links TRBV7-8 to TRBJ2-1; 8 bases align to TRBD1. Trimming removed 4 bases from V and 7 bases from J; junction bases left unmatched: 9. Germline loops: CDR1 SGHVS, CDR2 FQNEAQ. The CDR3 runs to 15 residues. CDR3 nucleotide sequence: TGTGCCAGCAGCTCCCGGGACAGGTTAGGAAATGAGCAGTTCTTC. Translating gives CASSSRDRLGNEQFF.

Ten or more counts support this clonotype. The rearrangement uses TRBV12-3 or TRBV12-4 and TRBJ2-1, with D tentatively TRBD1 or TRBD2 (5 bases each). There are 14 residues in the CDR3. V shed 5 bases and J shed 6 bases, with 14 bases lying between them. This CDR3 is CASSPGTGINEQFF. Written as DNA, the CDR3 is TGTGCCAGCAGTCCCGGGACGGGGATCAATGAGCAGTTCTTC.

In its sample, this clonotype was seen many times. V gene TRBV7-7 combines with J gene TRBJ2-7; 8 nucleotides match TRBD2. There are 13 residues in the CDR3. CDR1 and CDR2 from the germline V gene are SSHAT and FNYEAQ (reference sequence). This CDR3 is CASASGSSYEQYF. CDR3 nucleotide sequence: TGTGCTAGCGCCAGCGGGAGCTCCTACGAGCAGTACTTC.

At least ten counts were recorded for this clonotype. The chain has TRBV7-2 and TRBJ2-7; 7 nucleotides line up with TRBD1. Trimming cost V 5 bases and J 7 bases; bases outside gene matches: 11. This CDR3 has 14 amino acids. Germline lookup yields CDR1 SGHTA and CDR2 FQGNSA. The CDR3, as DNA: TGTGCCAGCAGCCCCCGGACAGGTATCGGGGAGCAGTACTTC. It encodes CASSPRTGIGEQYF.

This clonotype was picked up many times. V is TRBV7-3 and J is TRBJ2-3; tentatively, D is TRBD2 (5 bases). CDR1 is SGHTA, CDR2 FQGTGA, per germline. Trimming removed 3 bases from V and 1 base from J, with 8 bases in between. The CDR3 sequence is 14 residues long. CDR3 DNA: TGTGCCAGCAGCTTCAGTAGCGGCACAGATACGCAGTATTTT. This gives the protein CASSFSSGTDTQYF.

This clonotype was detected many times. The CDR3 loop reads CASSQGRDSPLHF. As DNA, the CDR3 is TGTGCCAGCAGCCAAGGGCGGGATTCACCCCTCCACTTT. This sequence joins TRBV4-2 and TRBJ1-6; D not certain. CDR3 size: 13 residues. Germline V CDR1 and CDR2: LGHNA, YNFKEQ. Trimming took 1 base from V and 8 from J, leaving 6 bases between them.